Reported below is one TCR beta chain. Its specificity is unknown. This specimen belongs to a study of cytomegalovirus exposure and HLA in healthy donors. On the study more broadly: Of 300 to 450 genotyped donors, about 80% clustered with self-reported Caucasian donors. Notes on the study in general: Versus the roughly 700-donor mean, an Asian-associated ancestry cluster reportedly showed fewer N-insertions in a later analysis. Earlier analysis yielded a pattern in which most TCR beta V segments were productive about 87% or about 30% of the time.

PCR employed 60 Vbeta and 13 Jbeta primers. Data came from immunoSEQ multiplex PCR; TCRdb stores just in-frame clones and leaves some out. There are under 150,000 clones in the sample; about 66% occur only once, and about 1.6% lies in the top ten. CDR1 SGHRS and CDR2 YFSETQ come from the germline V gene. The CDR3 covers 17 residues. J lost 2 bases, V lost 4 bases, and 12 bases had no gene match. The receptor comes from a man younger than 45 in good health and CMV-seropositive. The chain has TRBV5-1 and TRBJ2-3, with TRBD2 matching 8 bases. Sequences were obtained from PBMCs. CDR3: CASSRGTSGRHTDTQYF. The DNA of the CDR3 is TGCGCCAGCAGCAGGGGAACTAGCGGCAGACACACAGATACGCAGTATTTT.